This record covers a single T cell receptor beta chain. The CDR3 consists of 13 residues. CDR1 is MNHEY and CDR2 is SMNVEV in the germline V gene (reference sequence). V lost 2 bases, J lost 9 bases, and 5 bases stayed unmatched. This sample is part of a study of T cell changes during pregnancy in multiple sclerosis. Data came from immunoSEQ multiplex PCR; TCRdb stores just in-frame clones and leaves some out. Of about 39,000 clones listed, roughly 90% are singletons. The chain has TRBV27 and TRBJ1-1; 8 bases match TRBD1. This receptor was obtained from a female donor with multiple sclerosis, enrolled in a pregnancy study. The starting material was CD8+ T cells from peripheral blood mononuclear cells, obtained before pregnancy. The CDR3 DNA reads TGTGCCAGCAGTTTAAGGACAGGGCGTAAAGCTTTCTTT. Encoded protein: CASSLRTGRKAFF.